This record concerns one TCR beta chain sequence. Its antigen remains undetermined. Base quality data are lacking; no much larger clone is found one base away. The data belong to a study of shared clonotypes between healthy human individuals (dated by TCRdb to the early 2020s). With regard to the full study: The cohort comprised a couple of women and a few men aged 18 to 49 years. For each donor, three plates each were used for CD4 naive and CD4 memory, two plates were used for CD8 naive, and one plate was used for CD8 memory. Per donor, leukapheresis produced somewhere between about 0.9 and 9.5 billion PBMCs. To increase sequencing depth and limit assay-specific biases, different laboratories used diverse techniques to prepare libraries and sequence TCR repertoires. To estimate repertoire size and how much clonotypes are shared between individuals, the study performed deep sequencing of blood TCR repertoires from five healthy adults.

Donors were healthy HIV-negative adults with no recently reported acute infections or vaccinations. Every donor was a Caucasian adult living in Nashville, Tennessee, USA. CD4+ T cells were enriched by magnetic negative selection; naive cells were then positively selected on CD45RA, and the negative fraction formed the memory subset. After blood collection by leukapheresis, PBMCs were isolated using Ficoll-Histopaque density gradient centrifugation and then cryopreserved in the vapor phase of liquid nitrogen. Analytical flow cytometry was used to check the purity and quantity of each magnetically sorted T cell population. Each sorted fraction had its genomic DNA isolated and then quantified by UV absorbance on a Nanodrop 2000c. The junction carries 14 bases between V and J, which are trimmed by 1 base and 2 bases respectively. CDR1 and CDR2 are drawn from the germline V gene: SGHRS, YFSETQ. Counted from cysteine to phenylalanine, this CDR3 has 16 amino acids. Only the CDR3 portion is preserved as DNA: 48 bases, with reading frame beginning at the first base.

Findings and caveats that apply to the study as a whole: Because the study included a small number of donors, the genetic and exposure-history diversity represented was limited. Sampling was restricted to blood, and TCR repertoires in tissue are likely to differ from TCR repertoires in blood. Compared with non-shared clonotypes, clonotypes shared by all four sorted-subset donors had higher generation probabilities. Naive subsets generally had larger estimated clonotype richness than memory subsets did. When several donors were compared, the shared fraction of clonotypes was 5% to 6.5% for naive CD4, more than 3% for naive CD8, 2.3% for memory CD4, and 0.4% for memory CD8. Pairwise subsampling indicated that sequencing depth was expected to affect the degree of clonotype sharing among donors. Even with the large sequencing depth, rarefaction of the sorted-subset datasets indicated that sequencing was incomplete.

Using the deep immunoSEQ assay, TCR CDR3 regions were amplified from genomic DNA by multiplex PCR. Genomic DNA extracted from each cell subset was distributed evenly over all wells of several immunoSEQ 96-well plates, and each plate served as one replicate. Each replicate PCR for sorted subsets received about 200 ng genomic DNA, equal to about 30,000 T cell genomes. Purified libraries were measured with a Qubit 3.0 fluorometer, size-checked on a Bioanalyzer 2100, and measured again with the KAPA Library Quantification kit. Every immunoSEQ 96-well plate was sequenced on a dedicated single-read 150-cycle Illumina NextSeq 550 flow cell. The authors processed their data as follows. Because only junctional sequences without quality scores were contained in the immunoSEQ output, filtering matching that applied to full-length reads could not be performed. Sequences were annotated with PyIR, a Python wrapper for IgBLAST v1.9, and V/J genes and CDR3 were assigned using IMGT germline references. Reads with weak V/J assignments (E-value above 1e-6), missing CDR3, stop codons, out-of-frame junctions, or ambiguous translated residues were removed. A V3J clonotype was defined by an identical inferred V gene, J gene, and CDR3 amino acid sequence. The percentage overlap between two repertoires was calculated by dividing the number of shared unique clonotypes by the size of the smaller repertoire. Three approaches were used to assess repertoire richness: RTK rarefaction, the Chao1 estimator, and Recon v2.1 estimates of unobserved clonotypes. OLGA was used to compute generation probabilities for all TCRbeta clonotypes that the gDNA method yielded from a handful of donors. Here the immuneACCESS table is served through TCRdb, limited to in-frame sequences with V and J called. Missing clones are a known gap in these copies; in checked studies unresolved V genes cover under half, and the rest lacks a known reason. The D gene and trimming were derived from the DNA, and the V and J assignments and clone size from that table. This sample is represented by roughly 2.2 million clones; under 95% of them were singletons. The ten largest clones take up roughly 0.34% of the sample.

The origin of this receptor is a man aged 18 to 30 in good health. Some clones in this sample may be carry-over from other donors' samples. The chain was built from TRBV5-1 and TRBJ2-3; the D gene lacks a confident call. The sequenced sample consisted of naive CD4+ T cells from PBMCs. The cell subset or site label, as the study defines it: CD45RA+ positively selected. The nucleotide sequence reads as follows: TGCGCCAGCAGCTTGTACTACCAACCGAACACAGATACGCAGTATTTT. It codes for CASSLYYQPNTDTQYF.